This TCR beta chain was sequenced during a study of blood T cell repertoires in COVID-19. Here immunoSEQ multiplex PCR was the method, and the copy in TCRdb shows in-frame clones only, minus some. The sample has 270,000 or so clones; roughly nine tenths are singletons. From germline, CDR1 is MDHEN and CDR2 SYDVKM. V was shortened by 6 bases and J by 4 bases, with 9 bases between the two germline ends. The CDR3 runs to 12 residues. The sequence was collected from a woman between 40 and 50 years old who had recovered from COVID-19. The sequenced sample was peripheral blood. The genes are TRBV28 and TRBJ1-1; D is unclear. CDR3 protein: CASRPRVTEAFF. The CDR3 bases are TGTGCCAGCAGACCCCGAGTCACTGAAGCTTTCTTT. Full variable domain (rest looked up from reference TRBV28 and TRBJ1-1): DVKVTQSSRYLVKRTGEKVFLECVQDMDHENMFWYRQDPGLGLRLIYFSYDVKMKEKGDIPEGYSVSREKKERFSLILESASTNQTSMYLCASRPRVTEAFFGQGTRLTVV.